The 16 T cell receptor beta chains reported below all come from one sample, sequenced in a study of cytomegalovirus exposure and HLA in healthy donors. Sequencing used immunoSEQ multiplex PCR; TCRdb keeps in-frame clones, though not all of them. Here the sample spans roughly 280,000 clones, around 85% being singletons. The sample consisted of PBMCs. The receptors shown here come from a woman between 18 and 29 years old in good health and CMV-seronegative.

The gene calls are TRBV27 and TRBJ1-2; D is uncertain. Trimming stripped 3 bases from V and 4 bases from J, with 9 bases between. CDR1 MNHEY and CDR2 SMNVEV come from the germline V gene (reference sequence). This CDR3 has 13 residues. CDR3: CASSFHEFYGYTF. The CDR3, as DNA: TGTGCCAGCAGTTTCCACGAGTTCTATGGCTACACCTTC.

J is TRBJ2-7 and V is TRBV5-6; the D gene is possibly TRBD1 (6 bases). CDR3 size: 13 residues. V lost 5 bases to trimming and J lost 5 bases, with 14 bases between them. CDR1 is SGHDT, CDR2 YYEEEE, per germline. CDR3 residues: CASRRTVVHEQYF. The CDR3 nucleotides read TGTGCCAGCAGGAGGACAGTGGTACACGAGCAGTACTTC.

Notes on this clone: The sample carries other DNA sequences with the same CDR3. The rearrangement joins TRBV9 to TRBJ2-7; TRBD2 agrees at 8 bases. CDR1 and CDR2 (germline): SGDLS, YYNGEE. With 0 bases clipped from V and 2 bases from J, the junction kept 7 bases outside the gene matches. The CDR3 spans 16 residues. The chain's CDR3 is CASSVGTSGTPYEQYF. The CDR3 bases are TGTGCCAGCAGCGTAGGAACTAGCGGAACACCCTACGAGCAGTACTTC.

This clone occurred a few times. The J gene is TRBJ2-6, the V gene TRBV19; 10 bases fit TRBD1. CDR1 and CDR2 from the germline V gene are LNHDA and SQIVND (reference sequence). The CDR3 covers 16 residues. V shed 11 bases, J shed 0 bases, and the junction held 7 bases outside the gene matches. This CDR3 reads CASGTGVFSGANVLTF. DNA of the CDR3: TGTGCCTCCGGGACAGGGGTTTTCTCTGGGGCCAACGTCCTGACTTTC.

V usage is TRBV7-2 and J usage is TRBJ1-5; 11 bases are shared with TRBD1. J gave up 3 bases and V 5 bases, and 6 bases lay outside the gene matches. The CDR3 is 16 amino acids. Looked up from germline, CDR1 is SGHTA and CDR2 is FQGNSA. The chain's CDR3 is CASSVGQGVINQPQHF. As DNA, the CDR3 is TGTGCCAGCAGCGTGGGACAGGGGGTTATCAATCAGCCCCAGCATTTT.

This clone showed up just once. The chain uses TRBV6-1 and TRBJ2-7; 10 bases fit TRBD2. The ends lost 6 bases at V and 5 bases at J; junction bases unmatched: 10. Looked up from germline, CDR1 is MNHNS and CDR2 is SASEGT. The CDR3 is 15 residues long. The CDR3: CASSPGTSDVDEQYF. Written as DNA, the CDR3 is TGTGCCAGCAGCCCCGGGACTAGCGATGTAGACGAGCAGTACTTC.

The V gene is TRBV27, the J gene TRBJ2-7; maybe TRBD1 (5 bases). This CDR3 is 16 amino acids long. Germline V lookup: CDR1 MNHEY, CDR2 SMNVEV (reference sequence). Trimming stripped 4 bases from V and 0 bases from J, with 16 bases between. The CDR3 loop reads CASSSRQIFVSYEQYF. In DNA, the CDR3 is TGTGCCAGCAGTTCTCGACAGATTTTCGTCTCCTACGAGCAGTACTTC.

Worth noting for this clone: This CDR3 is also generated by other DNA sequences in the sample. The CDR3 spells CASSYSYSYEQYF. The CDR3 DNA is TGTGCCAGCAGTTACTCGTACAGCTACGAGCAGTACTTC. This chain connects TRBV6-5 to TRBJ2-7; the D is unclear. The CDR3 contains 13 residues. Germline V gives CDR1 MNHEY, CDR2 SVGAGI. The germline V and J ends were trimmed by 0 bases and 3 bases, with 6 bases remaining between them.

The chain employs TRBV9 and TRBJ1-6, with 8 nucleotides matching TRBD1. V trimming: 0 bases; J trimming: 7 bases; junction bases outside the gene matches: 9. The CDR3 is 17 amino acids. Germline V gene data show CDR1 as SGDLS and CDR2 as YYNGEE. CDR3 in amino acids: CASSVAQGGLENSPLHF. The CDR3 coding sequence is TGTGCCAGCAGCGTAGCACAGGGGGGACTTGAGAATTCACCCCTCCACTTT.

The chain recombines TRBV20-1 with TRBJ1-1; D remains unclear. The V end lost 7 bases, the J end lost 3 bases, and 9 bases lay between the germline ends. The length of the CDR3 is 11 residues. Germline CDR1 DFQATT, CDR2 SNEGSKA (reference sequence). For the CDR3, the DNA is TGCAGTGTCCAGGACTACACTGAAGCTTTCTTT. It is translated as CSVQDYTEAFF.

The rearrangement joins TRBV11-3 to TRBJ1-2; maybe TRBD1 (5 bases). The length of the CDR3 is 11 residues. The germline V gene has CDR1 SGHNT and CDR2 YENEEA. With 5 bases removed from V and 14 bases from J, the gap between germline ends came to 15 bases. The CDR3 loop reads CASSVDSLGTF. In DNA, the CDR3 is TGTGCCAGCAGCGTCGACAGTCTAGGGACCTTC.

This sequence joins TRBV5-1 and TRBJ1-4; D is possibly TRBD1 (6 bases). The CDR3 length is 14 residues. CDR1 and CDR2 from the germline V gene are SGHRS and YFSETQ. V was pared by 3 bases and J by 7 bases, with 13 bases between. The CDR3 protein is CASSSTGPSEKLFF. The CDR3 DNA is TGCGCCAGCAGCTCGACAGGACCAAGTGAAAAACTGTTTTTT.

Only one count was recorded for this clone. The gene calls are TRBV30 and TRBJ2-7; 8 nucleotides agree with TRBD1. The trim removed 3 bases at V and 2 bases at J, leaving 9 bases unmatched. The CDR3 runs 15 residues. Germline V CDR1 and CDR2: GTSNPN, SVGIG (reference sequence). CDR3 region: CAWRDRDRRPYEQYF. CDR3 sequence (DNA): TGTGCCTGGAGGGACCGGGACAGGCGTCCCTACGAGCAGTACTTC.

The rearrangement uses TRBV2 and TRBJ2-7, with TRBD1 matching 7 bases. CDR3 length equals 15 residues. Germline V gene sequence: CDR1 SNHLY, CDR2 FYNNEI. Trimming took 8 bases from V and 0 from J; bases not matched to a gene: 10. The CDR3 loop is CASGPGQPLSYEQYF. The CDR3 DNA reads as TGTGCCAGCGGCCCGGGACAGCCCCTCTCCTACGAGCAGTACTTC.

This sequence joins TRBV6-4 and TRBJ2-4, with D tentatively TRBD1 (6 bases). CDR3 length: 13 residues. Germline V lookup: CDR1 MRHNA, CDR2 SNTAGT. The V end lost 4 bases, the J end lost 9 bases, and 13 bases lay between the germline ends. CDR3 region: CASSGDRGGIQYF. The CDR3 DNA is TGTGCCAGCAGTGGCGACCGAGGGGGCATTCAGTACTTC.

This clone has just a few counts. This rearrangement joins TRBV11-3 to TRBJ2-5; the match to TRBD2 covers 7 bases. V dropped 5 bases and J dropped 5; count of bases not matched to a gene: 17. The CDR3 consists of 17 residues. Germline CDR1 is SGHNT and CDR2 is YENEEA. CDR3 residues: CASSPPGGSSRGETQYF. The CDR3 DNA sequence: TGTGCCAGCAGCCCGCCAGGCGGGAGTTCAAGAGGGGAGACCCAGTACTTC.